These 24 T cell receptor beta chains came from one sample sequenced in a study of beta chain features in type 1 diabetes. Whole-study results and caveats: For Type 1 diabetes patients, all four CD4+ subsets carried TCRB CDR3s that were moderately but significantly shorter.

These receptors' targets are unknown. The isolated RNA, all of it, was reverse transcribed, so expressed TCRB transcripts were what got sequenced. The table came from immunoSEQ multiplex PCR; TCRdb's copy has only in-frame clones and leaves some out. The sample holds roughly 140,000 clones, approximately 10% seen once. Sequenced: central memory CD4+ T cells from blood. These receptors were collected from a man aged 25-40 years with type 1 diabetes.

This clone appeared many times. V and J are TRBV28 and TRBJ2-3, with TRBD2 matching over 11 bases. The CDR3 length is 15 residues. Germline lookup yields CDR1 MDHEN and CDR2 SYDVKM. V was pared by 5 bases and J by 6 bases, with 7 bases of the junction left unmatched. The CDR3 bases are TGTGCCAGCAGTGTTAGCGGGAGGGCCGGCGATACGCAGTATTTT. Translating it yields CASSVSGRAGDTQYF.

The chain joins TRBV7-9 to TRBJ2-2, with 8 nucleotides matching TRBD1. The germline CDR1 and CDR2 sequences are SEHNR and FQNEAQ (reference sequence). The junction had 6 bases not matched to a gene; V was cut back by 6 bases and J by 6 bases. This CDR3 is built from 14 residues. CDR3 amino acids: CASRGQGYAGELFF. The CDR3 nucleotides read TGTGCCAGCAGAGGACAGGGTTACGCCGGGGAGCTGTTTTTT. The full variable domain, with the rest looked up from reference TRBV7-9 and TRBJ2-2, is DTGVSQNPRHKITKRGQNVTFRCDPISEHNRLYWYRQTLGQGPEFLTYFQNEAQLEKSRLLSDRFSAERPKGSFSTLEIQRTEQGDSAMYLCASRGQGYAGELFFGEGSRLTVL.

This clone appeared a few times. The chain carries TRBV7-2 and TRBJ1-3; D is unclear. With 8 bases removed from V and 5 bases from J, the gap between germline ends came to 10 bases. The V gene's germline CDR1 is SGHTA and CDR2 FQGNSA. CDR3 length: 12 residues. Here the CDR3 reads CASGEGRNTIYF. Here the CDR3 DNA reads TGTGCCAGCGGGGAGGGCAGAAACACCATATATTTT.

This clone was picked up a small number of times. The chain couples TRBV15 to TRBJ2-7, with 9 bases identical to TRBD1. Germline V lookup: CDR1 LNHNV, CDR2 YYDKDF (reference sequence). The ends lost 0 bases at V and 4 bases at J; junction bases unmatched: 7. The CDR3 has 16 amino acids. The CDR3 is CATSREWGQGGYEQYF. CDR3 coding DNA: TGTGCCACCAGCAGAGAATGGGGACAGGGAGGGTACGAGCAGTACTTC.

The chain uses TRBV29-1 and TRBJ2-5; 12 positions match TRBD2. J gave up 5 bases and V 7 bases, and 8 bases lay outside the gene matches. The germline CDR1 and CDR2 sequences are SQVTM and ANQGSEA. The CDR3 consists of 14 residues. The CDR3 loop reads CSGLTSGSEETQYF. CDR3 coding DNA: TGCAGCGGCTTGACTAGCGGGAGTGAGGAGACCCAGTACTTC.

There are a few counts of this clone. The chain links TRBV7-9 to TRBJ2-4, with 13 bases fitting TRBD2. The CDR3 extends over 19 amino acids. V was clipped by 5 bases and J by 0 bases; unmatched bases: 10. The germline gives CDR1 SEHNR, CDR2 FQNEAQ (reference sequence). The CDR3, as DNA: TGTGCCAGCAGCCCGTTAGGCGGGACTAGCGGGATAGCCAAAAACATTCAGTACTTC. Translated, it gives CASSPLGGTSGIAKNIQYF.

The genes are TRBV29-1 and TRBJ2-5, with 7 bases identical to TRBD1. The CDR3 spans 15 residues. V dropped 3 bases and J dropped 4; count of bases not matched to a gene: 11. The germline V gene has CDR1 SQVTM and CDR2 ANQGSEA. As DNA, the CDR3 is TGCAGCGTTGAGGGGAATGATAGGGGGCTAGAGACCCAGTACTTC. It is translated as CSVEGNDRGLETQYF.

V usage is TRBV7-9 and J usage is TRBJ2-5, with 7 nucleotides matching TRBD1. CDR1 and CDR2 from the germline V gene are SEHNR and FQNEAQ (reference sequence). CDR3 length: 14 residues. Trimming removed 5 bases from V and 2 bases from J; junction bases left unmatched: 5. CDR3 region: CASSDRARQETQYF. The CDR3 coding sequence is TGTGCCAGCAGCGACAGGGCCAGGCAAGAGACCCAGTACTTC.

The V and J genes are TRBV4-2 and TRBJ2-6; 9 bases map to TRBD2. The trim removed 2 bases at V and 13 bases at J, leaving 9 bases unmatched. Germline CDR1 is LGHNA and CDR2 is YNFKEQ. The CDR3 covers 15 residues. CDR3 coding DNA: TGTGCCAGCAGCCAAAGGTCTAGCGGGATAAAAGTCCTGACTTTC. Protein: CASSQRSSGIKVLTF.

The chain recombines TRBV28 with TRBJ2-1, with a possible D match to TRBD1 (5 bases). CDR1 is MDHEN, CDR2 SYDVKM, per germline. Trimming cost V 4 bases and J 8 bases, with 15 bases left between them. CDR3 length: 14 residues. CDR3 loop: CASSSSGPRDEQFF. The CDR3 region has the DNA TGTGCCAGCAGTTCCTCCGGCCCCAGGGATGAGCAGTTCTTC. The variable domain in full, completed from reference TRBV28 and TRBJ2-1, reads DVKVTQSSRYLVKRTGEKVFLECVQDMDHENMFWYRQDPGLGLRLIYFSYDVKMKEKGDIPEGYSVSREKKERFSLILESASTNQTSMYLCASSSSGPRDEQFFGPGTRLTVL.

In its sample, this clone was seen a few times. The CDR3 reads CASSVGPSAGEGSYEQYF. As DNA, the CDR3 is TGTGCCAGCAGCGTAGGCCCCTCGGCGGGAGAGGGCTCCTACGAGCAGTACTTC. The chain recombines TRBV9 with TRBJ2-7, with 7 bases identical to TRBD2. CDR3 length: 18 amino acids. Germline loops: CDR1 SGDLS, CDR2 YYNGEE. Trimming cost V 0 bases and J 0 bases; bases outside gene matches: 12.

This clone has a count of ten or more. The chain links TRBV5-5 to TRBJ1-4; TRBD1 matches 7 bases. CDR1 SGHKS and CDR2 YYEKEE come from the germline V gene (reference sequence). The CDR3 has 15 amino acids. V lost 3 bases, J lost 8 bases, and 10 bases stayed unmatched. Here the CDR3 DNA reads TGTGCCAGCAGCTCTTCCGGACAGGACGCGGAAAAACTGTTTTTT. It specifies CASSSSGQDAEKLFF. Full variable domain (outside the CDR3, taken from reference TRBV5-5 and TRBJ1-4): DAGVTQSPTHLIKTRGQQVTLRCSPISGHKSVSWYQQVLGQGPQFIFQYYEKEERGRGNFPDRFSARQFPNYSSELNVNALLLGDSALYLCASSSSGQDAEKLFFGSGTQLSVL.

There are a few counts of this clone. The chain links TRBV7-2 to TRBJ2-7; 10 positions agree with TRBD2. Losses at the gene ends were 5 bases for V and 6 bases for J; bases not matched to a gene: 7. Germline values: CDR1 SGHTA, CDR2 FQGNSA. This CDR3 region has 14 residues. CDR3 nucleotide sequence: TGTGCCAGCAGCAGAGCCGGGACTAGCGCCGAGCAGTACTTC. Its translation is CASSRAGTSAEQYF.

This clone appeared a few times. The genes are TRBV5-1 and TRBJ2-4, with 14 nucleotides matching TRBD2. Germline V CDR1 and CDR2: SGHRS, YFSETQ. The CDR3 contains 18 residues. J was trimmed by 1 base and V by 4 bases; bases with no gene match: 7. The CDR3 nucleotides read TGCGCCAGCAGCACCGGGACTAGCGGGAGTTTTGCCAAAAACATTCAGTACTTC. Residues: CASSTGTSGSFAKNIQYF.

This clone has more than one count but fewer than ten. This CDR3 is CASSQALGSWRGYTF. The CDR3 DNA follows: TGTGCCAGCAGCCAGGCGCTGGGCTCTTGGAGGGGCTACACCTTC. The chain carries TRBV14 and TRBJ1-2; D is unresolved. The CDR3 has 15 amino acids. In germline, CDR1 is SGHDN, CDR2 FVKESK. Trimming shortened V by 3 bases and J by 8 bases, and 19 bases separated the two germline ends.

This clone was observed a handful of times. This chain joins TRBV30 and TRBJ2-7, with 9 nucleotides matching TRBD1. The germline gives CDR1 GTSNPN, CDR2 SVGIG (reference sequence). The CDR3 runs to 14 residues. The J segment lost 3 bases and the V segment lost 3 bases, leaving 6 bases of the junction unmatched. DNA for the CDR3: TGTGCCTGGAGCCCGGGACAGGGTAACTACGAGCAGTACTTC. This encodes CAWSPGQGNYEQYF.

The chain links TRBV10-3 to TRBJ2-7; 8 bases map to TRBD1. The V gene end was trimmed by 10 bases and the J gene end by 5 bases; junction bases not matched to a gene: 16. The CDR3 is made up of 15 amino acids. Germline values: CDR1 ENHRY, CDR2 SYGVKD. The CDR3 loop is CASTPGQGISNEQYF. CDR3 nucleotide sequence: TGTGCCAGCACACCTGGACAGGGAATCAGCAACGAGCAGTACTTC.

This clone has only a few counts. This sequence joins TRBV7-2 and TRBJ1-5; D call uncertain. This CDR3 is built from 15 residues. With 5 bases removed from V and 1 base from J, the gap between germline ends came to 12 bases. From germline, CDR1 is SGHTA and CDR2 FQGNSA. This CDR3 is CASSQRTGSNQPQHF. CDR3 DNA: TGTGCCAGCAGCCAGCGGACGGGGAGCAATCAGCCCCAGCATTTT.

There are a few counts of this clone. V is TRBV2 and J is TRBJ2-7; 11 bases are a match to TRBD2. The CDR3 loop spans 12 amino acids. V trimming: 11 bases; J trimming: 4 bases; junction bases outside the gene matches: 4. The germline gives CDR1 SNHLY, CDR2 FYNNEI. CDR3 loop: CAVGTSGYEQYF. DNA of the CDR3: TGTGCCGTTGGGACTAGCGGTTACGAGCAGTACTTC.

This clone has only a few counts. This sequence joins TRBV5-1 and TRBJ1-2; D remains ambiguous. V was pared by 2 bases and J by 3 bases, with 17 bases between. The CDR3 has 16 residues. Germline CDR1 SGHRS, CDR2 YFSETQ. CDR3 sequence (DNA): TGCGCCAGCAGCTTAGGTCAGACCGGAGACGACTATGGCTACACCTTC. It encodes CASSLGQTGDDYGYTF. The full variable domain, in which reference TRBV5-1 and TRBJ1-2 provide the parts outside the CDR3, is KAGVTQTPRYLIKTRGQQVTLSCSPISGHRSVSWYQQTPGQGLQFLFEYFSETQRNKGNFPGRFSGRQFSNSRSEMNVSTLELGDSALYLCASSLGQTGDDYGYTFGSGTRLTVV.

This clone occurred a few times. The genes are TRBV11-2 and TRBJ2-5, with a weak D call TRBD2 (6 bases). The CDR3 is 15 residues long. Germline CDR1 is SGHAT and CDR2 is FQNNGV. Trimming shortened V by 2 bases and J by 1 base, and 11 bases separated the two germline ends. The CDR3 region is CASSLYTGSQETQYF. DNA for the CDR3: TGTGCCAGCAGCTTATACACCGGGAGCCAAGAGACCCAGTACTTC. Looking up the rest from reference TRBV11-2 and TRBJ2-5 gives the full variable domain: EAGVAQSPRYKIIEKRQSVAFWCNPISGHATLYWYQQILGQGPKLLIQFQNNGVVDDSQLPKDRFSAERLKGVDSTLKIQPAKLEDSAVYLCASSLYTGSQETQYFGPGTRLLVL.

The sample holds a few counts of this clone. The genes are TRBV14 and TRBJ1-2; D gene unclear. Trimming cost V 11 bases and J 1 base, with 11 bases left between them. Per germline, CDR1 SGHDN and CDR2 FVKESK. The CDR3 is 12 residues long. CDR3 DNA sequence: TGTGCCGGGCCCGTGGGTAACTATGGCTACACCTTC. This encodes CAGPVGNYGYTF. Full variable domain (missing parts from reference TRBV14 and TRBJ1-2): EAGVTQFPSHSVIEKGQTVTLRCDPISGHDNLYWYRRVMGKEIKFLLHFVKESKQDESGMPNNRFLAERTGGTYSTLKVQPAELEDSGVYFCAGPVGNYGYTFGSGTRLTVV.

This clone was observed a handful of times. V gene TRBV6-5 combines with J gene TRBJ2-7; weak D call: TRBD2 (5 bases). This CDR3 region has 14 residues. Germline CDR1 MNHEY, CDR2 SVGAGI. V was shortened by 6 bases and J by 1 base, with 13 bases between the two germline ends. The CDR3 region is CASRREEGSYEQYF. For the CDR3, the DNA is TGTGCCAGCAGAAGAGAAGAGGGATCCTACGAGCAGTACTTC.

A few counts support this clone. V is TRBV7-2 and J is TRBJ2-1; 7 positions agree with TRBD2. CDR1 and CDR2 from the germline V gene are SGHTA and FQGNSA. CDR3 size: 15 residues. Trimming cost V 1 base and J 7 bases; bases outside gene matches: 7. CDR3 region: CASSLDGGRLNEQFF. The DNA for the CDR3 is TGTGCCAGCAGCTTAGACGGCGGGAGACTGAATGAGCAGTTCTTC. Filled out from reference TRBV7-2 and TRBJ2-1, the complete variable domain reads GAGVSQSPSNKVTEKGKDVELRCDPISGHTALYWYRQSLGQGLEFLIYFQGNSAPDKSGLPSDRFSAERTGGSVSTLTIQRTQQEDSAVYLCASSLDGGRLNEQFFGPGTRLTVL.